This TCR beta chain was captured in a study of shared clonotypes between healthy human individuals. The CDR3 has 15 amino acids. Germline loops: CDR1 SGHRS, CDR2 YFSETQ. V gave up 4 bases and J gave up 2 bases, with 14 bases separating them. Assay used: immunoSEQ multiplex PCR; TCRdb lists only in-frame clones, some missing. The repertoire includes 550,000 to 700,000 clones, more than 70% of them detected once, and more than 1.5% sits in the top ten. General study points: Naive subsets usually exceeded memory subsets in estimated richness.

For this clone: No antigen is known for it.

The genes are TRBV5-1 and TRBJ2-3; D may be TRBD2 (6 bases). The sequenced sample consisted of memory CD4+ T cells sorted from blood. Sample subset: CD45RA-negative fraction. The receptor comes from a woman aged 25 to 45 in good health. For the CDR3, the DNA is TGCGCCAGCAGCCAATTAGCGGCCGTCACAGATACGCAGTATTTT. Encoded protein: CASSQLAAVTDTQYF.